This record looks at one T cell receptor beta chain sequence and its context. The record originates from a study of blood T cell repertoires in COVID-19. Germline assignment: CDR1 MRHNA and CDR2 SNTAGT. V shed 4 bases, J shed 8 bases, and the junction held 9 bases outside the gene matches. The CDR3 length is 15 residues. The protocol was immunoSEQ multiplex PCR, while the TCRdb copy is restricted to in-frame clones and leaves out a portion. There are tens of thousands of clones in the sample; more than 75% occur only once, and 40% to 50% lies in the top ten. The V call is TRBV6-4, the J call TRBJ1-2, with 11 bases matching TRBD1. The source is a human donor in a cohort sampled during active COVID-19. The sequencing input was peripheral blood. CDR3 sequence: CASSVMGTGGYGYTF. DNA for the CDR3: TGTGCCAGCAGTGTTATGGGGACAGGGGGATACGGCTACACCTTC.